These T cell receptor beta chains were read from a single sample in a study of hypomethylating agent response in myelodysplastic syndrome. TCRdb's table, derived via immunoSEQ multiplex PCR, lists solely in-frame clones and lacks some. The sample has around 3,100 clones, roughly four fifths seen once. The source material was bone marrow, sampled before or after starting hypomethylating agent treatment for myelodysplastic syndrome (not recorded which). The receptors derive from a human donor with myelodysplastic syndrome. CDR3s include the opening cysteine and the closing phenylalanine or tryptophan. The order of the fields is clone size, J gene, D gene, V gene, CDR3 length, CDR3 DNA, CDR3 protein. A D gene is named only where the DNA matches it firmly. Size tells how often a clone was seen (once, few, many) or the class of an expanded clone, and some rows leave it out.

>NA|TRBJ1-5|TRBD1|TRBV19|15
TGTGCCAGTAGTATCGGACAGGGAGGGAATCAGCCCCAGCATTTT
CASSIGQGGNQPQHF
>NA|TRBJ1-2|NA|TRBV19|13
TGTGCCAGTAGTATTGGCGGAGCGGATGGCTACACCTTC
CASSIGGADGYTF
>NA|TRBJ2-3|TRBD2|TRBV6-1|18
TGTGCCAGCAGTGCTACTCTAGCGGGGGGGCCCAGCACAGATACGCAGTATTTT
CASSATLAGGPSTDTQYF
>few|TRBJ2-5|TRBD2|TRBV28|14
TGTGCCAGCAGTTTAGGACTAGCGGGAGAGACCCAGTACTTC
CASSLGLAGETQYF
>NA|TRBJ2-1|TRBD2|TRBV7-8|16
TGTGCCAGCAGCTTGCGGACTAGCGGGGGGGCTAATGAGCAGTTCTTC
CASSLRTSGGANEQFF
>NA|TRBJ1-2|NA|TRBV30|13
TGTGCCTGGAGTGGGGGGCGTAACTATGGCTACACCTTC
CAWSGGRNYGYTF
>NA|TRBJ1-4|NA|TRBV19|16
TGTGCCAGTAGTTTCGGACATACGACAACTAATGAAAAACTGTTTTTT
CASSFGHTTTNEKLFF
>NA|TRBJ1-1|NA|TRBV6-5|14
TGTGCCAGCCGAATCGAGATAGGGCTTGGTGAAGCTTTCTTT
CASRIEIGLGEAFF
>NA|TRBJ2-5|NA|TRBV18|15
TGTGCCAGCTCACCTTTCCAGGGGAGAGAGGAGACCCAGTACTTC
CASSPFQGREETQYF
>NA|TRBJ1-1|NA|TRBV5-1|15
TGCGCCAGCAGCTTGGCGGCAGGGGTGAACACTGAAGCTTTCTTT
CASSLAAGVNTEAFF
>few|TRBJ2-2|NA|TRBV5-6|15
TGTGCCAGCAGCTGGGACACCGCGAACACCGGGGAGCTGTTTTTT
CASSWDTANTGELFF
>NA|TRBJ2-6|TRBD2|TRBV28|20
TGTGCCAGCAGTTTTGGGGTAGCGGGAGTGGCTCCCTCTGGGGCCAACGTCCTGACTTTC
CASSFGVAGVAPSGANVLTF
>NA|TRBJ2-1|NA|TRBV11-3|15
TGTGCCAGCAGCTTAGATGGCAGTTTATACAATGAGCAGTTCTTC
CASSLDGSLYNEQFF
>once|TRBJ1-2|NA|TRBV14|12
TGTGCCAGCAGCCAGGCCCATGGAGACTACACCTTC
CASSQAHGDYTF
>NA|TRBJ2-1|TRBD1|TRBV5-1|16
TGCGCCAGCAGCTTGGACAGGGGGCGCAGGCAGGTTGAGCAGTTCTTC
CASSLDRGRRQVEQFF
>NA|TRBJ2-1|NA|TRBV6-5|15
TGTGCCAGCAGTCTGACCGGGACCAAGCTCAATGAGCAGTTCTTC
CASSLTGTKLNEQFF
>once|TRBJ1-1|NA|TRBV6-5|14
TGTGCCAGCAGTTACGATTGGGTGGACACTGAAGCTTTCTTT
CASSYDWVDTEAFF
>NA|TRBJ2-7|NA|TRBV18|15
TGTGCCAGCTCACCAAGACCAGGTACTACTTACGAGCAGTACTTC
CASSPRPGTTYEQYF
>NA|TRBJ2-5|NA|TRBV6-6|16
TGTGCCAGCAGTTTTGTCCGGGGATCACCAGGAGAGACCCAGTACTTC
CASSFVRGSPGETQYF
>NA|TRBJ2-7|TRBD2|TRBV5-6|15
TGTGCCAGCAGCTTGTCCCGCGGGAGGGCCTACGAGCAGTACTTC
CASSLSRGRAYEQYF
>NA|TRBJ2-7|TRBD2|TRBV4-1|15
TGCGCCAGCAGCCAAGAGGGAGGGGCCTCCTACGAGCAGTACTTC
CASSQEGGASYEQYF
>NA|TRBJ2-7|NA|TRBV30|11
TGTGCCTGGACACGGGCCGGGGAGCAGTACTTC
CAWTRAGEQYF
>few|TRBJ2-5|NA|TRBV7-3|16
TGTGCCAGCAGCGACCCCCTAGAGGGGGTAGGAGAGACCCAGTACTTC
CASSDPLEGVGETQYF
>once|TRBJ1-1|NA|TRBV4-1|15
TGCGCCAGCAGCCAAGATAGAACTGAGAACACTGAAGCTTTCTTT
CASSQDRTENTEAFF
>few|TRBJ2-1|TRBD1|TRBV28|12
TGTGCCAGCAGCGACAGGGGGAATGAGCAGTTCTTC
CASSDRGNEQFF
>once|TRBJ1-5|TRBD1|TRBV5-4|16
TGTGCCAGCAGCTTGTCAGGGACAGGGAGCAATCAGCCCCAGCATTTT
CASSLSGTGSNQPQHF
>NA|TRBJ2-2|NA|TRBV27|16
TGTGCCAGCAGCTTCCTTTTCGGGGGGCCGACCGGGGAGCTGTTTTTT
CASSFLFGGPTGELFF
>NA|TRBJ2-5|TRBD2|TRBV29-1|16
TGCAGCGCCCGAACCTCAGTAGCGGGAGTTTTAGAGACCCAGTACTTC
CSARTSVAGVLETQYF
>once|TRBJ1-3|NA|TRBV14|12
TGTGCCAGCAGCCCATCTGGAAACACCATATATTTT
CASSPSGNTIYF